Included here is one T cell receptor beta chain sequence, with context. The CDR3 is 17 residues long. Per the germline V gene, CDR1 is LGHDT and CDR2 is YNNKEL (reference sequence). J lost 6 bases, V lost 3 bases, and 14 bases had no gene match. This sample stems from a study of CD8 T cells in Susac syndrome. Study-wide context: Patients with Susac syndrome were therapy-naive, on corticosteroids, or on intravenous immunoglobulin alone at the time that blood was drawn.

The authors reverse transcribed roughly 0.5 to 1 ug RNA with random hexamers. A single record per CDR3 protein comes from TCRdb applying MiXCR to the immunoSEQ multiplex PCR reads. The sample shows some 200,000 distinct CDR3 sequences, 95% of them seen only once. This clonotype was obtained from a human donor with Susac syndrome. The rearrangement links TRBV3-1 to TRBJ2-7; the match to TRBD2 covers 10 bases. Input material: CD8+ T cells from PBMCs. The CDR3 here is CASSQGLALRYASEQYF. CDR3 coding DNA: TGTGCCAGCAGCCAGGGACTAGCGCTGAGATACGCCAGCGAGCAGTACTTC.